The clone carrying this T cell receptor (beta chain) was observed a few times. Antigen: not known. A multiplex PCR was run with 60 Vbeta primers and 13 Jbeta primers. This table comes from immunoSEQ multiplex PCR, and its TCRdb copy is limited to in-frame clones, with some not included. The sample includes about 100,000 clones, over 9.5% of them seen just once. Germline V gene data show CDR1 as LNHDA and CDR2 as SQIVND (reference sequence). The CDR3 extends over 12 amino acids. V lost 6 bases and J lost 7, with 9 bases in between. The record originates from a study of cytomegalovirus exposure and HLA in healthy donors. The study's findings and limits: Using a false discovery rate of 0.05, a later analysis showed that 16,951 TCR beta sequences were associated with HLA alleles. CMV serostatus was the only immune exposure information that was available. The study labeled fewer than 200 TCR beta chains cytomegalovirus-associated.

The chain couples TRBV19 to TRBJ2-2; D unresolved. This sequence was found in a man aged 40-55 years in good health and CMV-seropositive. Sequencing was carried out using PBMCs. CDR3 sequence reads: CASSLEIGELFF. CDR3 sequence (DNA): TGTGCCAGTAGCTTAGAAATCGGGGAGCTGTTTTTT.